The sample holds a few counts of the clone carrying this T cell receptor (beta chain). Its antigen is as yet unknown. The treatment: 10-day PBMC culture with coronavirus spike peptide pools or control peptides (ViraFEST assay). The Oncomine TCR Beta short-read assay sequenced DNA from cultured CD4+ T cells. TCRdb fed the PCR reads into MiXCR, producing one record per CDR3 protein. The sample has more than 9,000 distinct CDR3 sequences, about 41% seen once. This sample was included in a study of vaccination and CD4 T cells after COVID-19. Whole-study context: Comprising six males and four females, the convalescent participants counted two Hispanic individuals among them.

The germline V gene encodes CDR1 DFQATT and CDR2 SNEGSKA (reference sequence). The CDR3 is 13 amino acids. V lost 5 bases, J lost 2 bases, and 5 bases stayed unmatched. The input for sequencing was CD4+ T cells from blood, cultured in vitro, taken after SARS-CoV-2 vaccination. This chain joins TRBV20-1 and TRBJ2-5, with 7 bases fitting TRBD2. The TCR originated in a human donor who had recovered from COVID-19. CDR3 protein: CSAQGLDQETQYF. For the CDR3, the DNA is TGCAGTGCTCAAGGACTAGATCAAGAGACCCAGTACTTC.